The 13 T cell receptor beta chains below all came from one sample that was sequenced in a study of blood T cell repertoires in COVID-19. The method was immunoSEQ multiplex PCR; TCRdb's version includes in-frame clones alone and lacks a portion of them. The table shows about 130,000 clones, with 75% to 90% occurring only once. The sequencing sample was made of peripheral blood. The receptors were gathered from a woman older than 75 with COVID-19, enrolled during active disease.

The rearrangement joins TRBV7-9 to TRBJ1-2; D is possibly TRBD1 (5 bases). The germline V gene encodes CDR1 SEHNR and CDR2 FQNEAQ (reference sequence). This CDR3 contains 15 residues. Trimming pared 7 bases from V and 6 bases from J, leaving 21 bases between. CDR3 residues: CASTMDRGGLDGYTF. In nucleotides, the CDR3 is TGTGCCAGCACCATGGACCGCGGGGGATTGGATGGCTACACCTTC.

V gene TRBV18 combines with J gene TRBJ1-6, with a weak D call TRBD1 (6 bases). The CDR3 loop spans 17 amino acids. Per the germline V gene, CDR1 is KGHSH and CDR2 is LQKENI. Trimming removed 2 bases from V and 7 bases from J, with 18 bases in between. CDR3 sequence reads: CASSPRGPGDSNSPLHF. In nucleotides, the CDR3 is TGTGCCAGCTCACCAAGGGGACCAGGGGATAGCAATTCACCCCTCCACTTT.

The V and J genes are TRBV7-2 and TRBJ2-1; TRBD2 is a possible D gene (6 bases). Trimming pared 5 bases from V and 5 bases from J, leaving 22 bases between. The CDR3 has 17 residues. Looked up from germline, CDR1 is SGHTA and CDR2 is FQGNSA. In DNA form, the CDR3 reads TGTGCCAGCAGCCCCGGTTTTGGTGGGAGGACAAACAATGAGCAGTTCTTC. Translating it yields CASSPGFGGRTNNEQFF.

The chain links TRBV2 to TRBJ2-5, with 8 bases aligning to TRBD2. Germline CDR1 SNHLY, CDR2 FYNNEI. V dropped 6 bases and J dropped 4; count of bases not matched to a gene: 4. This CDR3 spans 13 amino acids. CDR3 DNA sequence: TGTGCCAGCAGACGGCTAGCGGGAGAGACCCAGTACTTC. Its translation is CASRRLAGETQYF.

The J gene is TRBJ2-7, the V gene TRBV7-9; 8 bases are a match to TRBD1. This CDR3 has 15 amino acids. J was trimmed by 3 bases and V by 1 base; bases with no gene match: 5. Germline CDR1 SEHNR, CDR2 FQNEAQ (reference sequence). CDR3 region: CASSLETGEFYEQYF. In DNA, the CDR3 is TGTGCCAGCAGCTTAGAGACAGGGGAATTCTACGAGCAGTACTTC.

The chain employs TRBV19 and TRBJ2-2; D is unresolved. Germline V lookup: CDR1 LNHDA, CDR2 SQIVND (reference sequence). The CDR3 runs 13 residues. Deletions cut 0 bases from V and 6 bases from J, with 5 bases between. CDR3 DNA: TGTGCCAGTAGTATAGAGTATTCCGGGGAGCTGTTTTTT. It specifies CASSIEYSGELFF.

CDR3 bases: TGTGCCAGCACTAACGTTCAGAACACTGAAGCTTTCTTT. It translates to CASTNVQNTEAFF. This chain joins TRBV25-1 and TRBJ1-1; no definite D call. CDR3 length: 13 amino acids. Germline V gives CDR1 MGHDK, CDR2 SYGVNS. V was shortened by 7 bases and J by 1 base, with 10 bases between the two germline ends.

This sequence joins TRBV7-2 and TRBJ2-7; 8 nucleotides line up with TRBD2. Germline V gives CDR1 SGHTA, CDR2 FQGNSA. J lost 3 bases, V lost 5 bases, and 6 bases had no gene match. The CDR3 covers 14 residues. The CDR3 coding sequence is TGTGCCAGCAGCCTCCTAGCGGGCAACTACGAGCAGTACTTC. It codes for CASSLLAGNYEQYF.

In this sample, this clone turned up a few times. This sequence joins TRBV28 and TRBJ2-3; D is perhaps TRBD2 (5 bases). Germline V gene sequence: CDR1 MDHEN, CDR2 SYDVKM. The CDR3 totals 17 residues. Trimming left V 5 bases short and J 2 bases short, with 20 bases between. Here the CDR3 reads CASSPPELGRITDTQYF. The CDR3 nucleotides read TGTGCCAGCAGTCCACCGGAACTAGGACGGATCACAGATACGCAGTATTTT.

The chain joins TRBV23-1 to TRBJ2-2; 8 bases map to TRBD1. TRBV23-1 is filed as an ORF, its function uncertain. With V trimmed by 5 bases and J by 3 bases, 17 bases remained unmatched. This CDR3 contains 19 residues. The CDR3 coding sequence is TGCGCCAGCAGTTACAACTTAATCAGGGGGCGTTGGGACACCGGGGAGCTGTTTTTT. Protein product: CASSYNLIRGRWDTGELFF.

The chain has TRBV7-3 and TRBJ2-1, with D possibly TRBD2 on 5 matching bases. Looked up from germline, CDR1 is SGHTA and CDR2 is FQGTGA. The CDR3 covers 12 residues. With 2 bases removed from V and 10 bases from J, the gap between germline ends came to 9 bases. The CDR3 nucleotides are TGTGCCAGCAGCTTAGATGGCGGGGAGCAGTTCTTC. Translating it yields CASSLDGGEQFF.

The chain carries TRBV3-1 (or the pseudogene TRBV3-2) and TRBJ2-3, with D hard to call. Trimming removed 1 base at V and 0 bases at J, with 5 bases between. Germline CDR1 reads LGHDT; CDR2 reads YNNKEL (reference sequence). CDR3 size: 14 residues. CDR3 sequence: CASSQALSTDTQYF. The CDR3 nucleotides read TGTGCCAGCAGCCAAGCTCTAAGCACAGATACGCAGTATTTT.

V gene TRBV19 combines with J gene TRBJ1-1; 10 bases agree with TRBD1. The CDR3 totals 14 residues. With 4 bases clipped from V and 4 bases from J, the junction kept 3 bases outside the gene matches. The V gene's germline CDR1 is LNHDA and CDR2 SQIVND (reference sequence). CDR3 sequence: CASSNRQGATEAFF. CDR3 sequence (DNA): TGTGCCAGTAGTAACCGACAGGGGGCCACTGAAGCTTTCTTT.